Listed below are T cell receptor beta chains from one sample, sequenced in a study of Tregs in tolerant kidney transplant recipients. Assay: immunoSEQ multiplex PCR; the TCRdb copy retains only in-frame clones and omits some. This sample has about 100,000 clones; around 90% occur once, and the top ten carry 0.3% to 0.4%. The source was CD4+ T cells from blood, collected before the transplant. The receptors stem from a human donor who received a combined kidney and bone marrow transplant. Both conserved end residues are part of each CDR3. Each record gives: clone size, V gene, J gene, D gene, CDR3 protein, CDR3 DNA. D genes are given only for firm matches. Size is omitted from some rows. Given values are once, few, many or a class for expanded clones.

>-|TRBV7-6|TRBJ2-2|TRBD1
CASSQAAGGATGELFF
TGTGCCAGCAGCCAGGCGGCAGGGGGAGCCACCGGGGAGCTGTTTTTT
>once|TRBV4-1|TRBJ2-7|TRBD2
CASSQDSAGGSEQYF
TGCGCCAGCAGCCAAGATTCGGCGGGAGGGTCCGAGCAGTACTTC
>-|TRBV7-2|TRBJ2-7|TRBD1
CASSQRQGFEQYF
TGTGCCAGCAGCCAAAGACAGGGTTTCGAGCAGTACTTC
>-|TRBV11-3|TRBJ1-1|-
CASSSGDTEAFF
TGTGCCAGCAGCTCGGGGGACACTGAAGCTTTCTTT
>-|TRBV10-1|TRBJ2-7|-
CASSDPQATYEQYF
TGCGCCAGCAGTGATCCACAGGCCACCTACGAGCAGTACTTC
>few|TRBV9|TRBJ1-2|-
CASSVDQNYGYTF
TGTGCCAGCAGCGTAGACCAGAACTATGGCTACACCTTC
>-|TRBV5-6|TRBJ2-4|-
CASSLVPLLGARGNIQYF
TGTGCCAGCAGCTTGGTCCCGCTGTTAGGCGCAAGGGGAAACATTCAGTACTTC
>-|TRBV7-2|TRBJ1-1|-
CASSFIGGSGTEAFF
TGTGCCAGCAGCTTTATAGGGGGTTCGGGCACTGAAGCTTTCTTT
>-|TRBV28|TRBJ2-1|TRBD1
CASTISKPGQGGNEQFF
TGTGCCAGCACCATATCAAAACCGGGACAGGGGGGGAATGAGCAGTTCTTC
>-|TRBV5-4|TRBJ2-1|TRBD1
CASSLSTMAGGMWEQFF
TGTGCCAGCAGCTTATCGACTATGGCAGGGGGCATGTGGGAGCAGTTCTTC
>-|TRBV5-1|TRBJ2-3|TRBD1
CATSEGDSLTASTDTQYF
TGCGCCACCTCTGAAGGGGACAGCCTTACAGCTAGCACAGATACGCAGTATTTT
>-|TRBV15|TRBJ2-1|-
CATSGLRKDNEQFF
TGTGCCACCAGCGGCTTGCGGAAGGACAATGAGCAGTTCTTC
>-|TRBV7-8|TRBJ2-3|-
CASSPRSLSTDTQYF
TGTGCCAGCAGCCCCCGTAGTCTTAGCACAGATACGCAGTATTTT
>-|TRBV6-1|TRBJ2-7|TRBD2
CASRGGTIIGEQYF
TGTGCCAGCAGGGGGGGGACTATTATCGGGGAGCAGTACTTC
>once|TRBV9|TRBJ2-5|-
CASSVGRRGETQYF
TGTGCCAGCAGCGTAGGTCGGCGGGGAGAGACCCAGTACTTC
>-|TRBV6-1|TRBJ2-1|-
CASSEYWTTGEQFF
TGTGCCAGCAGTGAATATTGGACTACCGGTGAGCAGTTCTTC
>-|TRBV7-2|TRBJ2-3|TRBD2
CASSLSSGRSTDTQYF
TGTGCCAGCAGCTTATCAAGCGGGAGGAGCACAGATACGCAGTATTTT
>-|TRBV5-6|TRBJ1-2|TRBD1
CASSLEEKGWTGGGYGYTF
TGTGCCAGCAGCTTGGAAGAAAAAGGTTGGACAGGGGGTGGCTATGGCTACACCTTC
>-|TRBV7-2|TRBJ2-1|-
CASSLGGPNEQFF
TGTGCCAGCAGCTTAGGAGGGCCCAATGAGCAGTTCTTC
>-|TRBV5-1|TRBJ2-1|TRBD2
CASSFLAGALNEQFF
TGCGCCAGCAGCTTTTTAGCGGGGGCCCTCAATGAGCAGTTCTTC
>once|TRBV28|TRBJ1-2|-
CASSSTGPGIYGYTF
TGTGCCAGCAGTTCCACAGGGCCTGGAATCTATGGCTACACCTTC
>-|TRBV6-5|TRBJ2-3|-
CASREPGDPADTQYF
TGTGCCAGCAGGGAACCAGGGGATCCCGCAGATACGCAGTATTTT
>-|TRBV6-5|TRBJ2-1|TRBD1
CASSPGTGSYNEQFF
TGTGCCAGCAGTCCCGGGACAGGGTCCTACAATGAGCAGTTCTTC
>-|TRBV5-4|TRBJ2-3|TRBD1
CASSTALGQGGADTQYF
TGTGCCAGCAGCACGGCCTTGGGACAGGGGGGCGCAGATACGCAGTATTTT
>-|TRBV5-4|TRBJ2-1|TRBD2
CASSPGGAGGNNEQFF
TGTGCCAGCAGCCCTGGGGGAGCGGGGGGAAACAATGAGCAGTTCTTC
>-|TRBV28|TRBJ2-7|TRBD2
CASSFSGLEGYEQYF
TGTGCCAGCAGTTTCTCCGGACTAGAGGGCTACGAGCAGTACTTC
>-|TRBV7-2|TRBJ2-7|TRBD2
CASSFRTSGGLPYEQYF
TGTGCCAGCAGCTTCCGGACTAGCGGGGGCCTCCCCTACGAGCAGTACTTC
>-|TRBV7-2|TRBJ2-5|-
CASSLGGSETQYF
TGTGCCAGCAGCTTAGGAGGTAGCGAGACCCAGTACTTC
>-|TRBV28|TRBJ1-1|-
CASSQRTAGEFQARAFF
TGTGCCAGCAGTCAAAGGACAGCCGGCGAGTTCCAAGCGAGAGCTTTCTTT
>once|TRBV2|TRBJ2-5|TRBD2
CASSDRAGRGETQYF
TGTGCCAGCAGTGACAGAGCGGGGAGAGGGGAGACCCAGTACTTC
>-|TRBV28|TRBJ2-7|-
CASSSQGAIKPHEQYF
TGTGCCAGCAGTTCTCAAGGGGCCATCAAGCCCCACGAGCAGTACTTC
>-|TRBV10-1|TRBJ2-2|TRBD2
CASSDGTSGRVGELFF
TGCGCCAGCAGTGATGGAACTAGCGGGAGAGTCGGGGAGCTGTTTTTT
>-|TRBV5-4|TRBJ2-3|TRBD2
CASSLALSRGGTDTQYF
TGTGCCAGCAGCTTGGCCCTTTCGCGGGGGGGCACAGATACGCAGTATTTT
>-|TRBV11-2|TRBJ1-2|-
CASSAGGGYTF
TGTGCCAGCAGCGCTGGGGGCGGCTACACCTTC
>-|TRBV9|TRBJ1-1|-
CASSVAGAGTEAFF
TGTGCCAGCAGCGTAGCAGGGGCTGGCACTGAAGCTTTCTTT
>-|TRBV9|TRBJ1-5|TRBD1
CASSQTGGNQPQHF
TGTGCCAGCAGCCAGACAGGGGGGAATCAGCCCCAGCATTTT
>-|TRBV18|TRBJ1-1|TRBD1
CASSPGQGAEAFF
TGTGCCAGCTCACCTGGACAGGGCGCTGAAGCTTTCTTT
>-|TRBV15|TRBJ1-2|-
CATSGIGQRLYGYTF
TGTGCCACCAGCGGCATAGGCCAGCGCCTCTATGGCTACACCTTC
>-|TRBV19|TRBJ2-3|-
CASSIGGPDTQYF
TGTGCCAGTAGTATAGGGGGGCCAGATACGCAGTATTTT
>-|TRBV6-4|TRBJ1-2|-
CAGPSRGRYGYTF
TGTGCCGGCCCGTCAAGGGGCCGATATGGCTACACCTTC
>-|TRBV7-9|TRBJ2-6|-
CASSLGREFAGANVLTF
TGTGCCAGCAGCTTAGGCAGGGAATTCGCTGGGGCCAACGTCCTGACTTTC
>-|TRBV27|TRBJ2-3|TRBD2
CASFGPQREGLADTQYF
TGTGCCAGTTTTGGCCCCCAGCGGGAGGGATTGGCAGATACGCAGTATTTT
>-|TRBV4-1|TRBJ2-5|-
CASSQDNFLGETQYF
TGCGCCAGCAGCCAAGATAACTTCCTCGGGGAGACCCAGTACTTC
>-|TRBV25-1|TRBJ2-5|-
CASSEPDQETQYF
TGTGCCAGCAGTGAGCCAGACCAAGAGACCCAGTACTTC
>-|TRBV19|TRBJ2-7|-
CASSHRDEQYF
TGTGCCAGTAGCCACAGGGACGAGCAGTACTTC
>-|TRBV28|TRBJ1-4|TRBD1
CASSTEKGATNEKLFF
TGTGCCAGCAGTACGGAAAAGGGGGCGACTAATGAAAAACTGTTTTTT
>-|TRBV5-1|TRBJ2-6|-
CASSPEAGANVLTF
TGCGCCAGCAGCCCCGAGGCTGGGGCCAACGTCCTGACTTTC
>once|TRBV4-1|TRBJ1-4|TRBD1
CASSQGDRSEKLFF
TGCGCCAGCAGCCAAGGGGACAGAAGTGAAAAACTGTTTTTT
>-|TRBV11-2|TRBJ1-2|TRBD1
CASSPRRQGANGYTF
TGTGCCAGCAGCCCCCGAAGGCAGGGGGCCAATGGCTACACCTTC
>many|TRBV29-1|TRBJ1-1|-
CSVEGAVWGAFF
TGCAGCGTTGAGGGGGCAGTTTGGGGAGCTTTCTTT
>-|TRBV5-6|TRBJ2-7|TRBD1
CASSHTGVGDYEQYF
TGTGCCAGCAGCCACACAGGGGTGGGGGACTACGAGCAGTACTTC
>-|TRBV19|TRBJ1-5|-
CASSISQGGGNQPQHF
TGTGCCAGTAGTATTTCCCAGGGAGGAGGCAATCAGCCCCAGCATTTT
>-|TRBV5-1|TRBJ1-1|-
CASSLYGGSEAFF
TGCGCCAGCAGCTTGTACGGGGGATCGGAAGCTTTCTTT
>-|TRBV29-1|TRBJ1-2|TRBD1
CSVGGTGRPNYGYTF
TGCAGCGTTGGGGGGACAGGGAGACCAAACTATGGCTACACCTTC
>-|TRBV23-1|TRBJ2-3|-
CASSQRMGGGGTDTQYF
TGCGCCAGCAGTCAACGGATGGGAGGAGGCGGCACAGATACGCAGTATTTT
>-|TRBV6-5|TRBJ2-5|-
CASSYSIGGKETQYF
TGTGCCAGCAGTTACTCGATTGGGGGGAAAGAGACCCAGTACTTC